The 14 T cell receptor beta chains below come from one sample, sequenced in a study of human T cells and chemical hapten exposure. TCRdb reanalysed the RACE reads using MiXCR and keeps one entry per CDR3 protein. The repertoire holds more than 95,000 distinct CDR3 sequences, under 35% seen once, with 2.5% to 3% in the top ten. Time point meaning: patch test 3, about 24 weeks after DPC sensitization. Treatment meaning: therapeutic diphenylcyclopropenone sensitization with weekly scalp DPC. The sample consisted of whole blood, taken in connection with sensitization to the hapten diphenylcyclopropenone (DPC). The receptor source for this set is a middle-aged man with alopecia areata. Some clones in this sample may be carry-over from other donors' samples.

The CDR3 region has the DNA TGTGCCAGCAGCTTTGGACAGACAGATACGCAGTATTTT. Translation gives CASSFGQTDTQYF. The rearrangement uses TRBV7-2 and TRBJ2-3; D is perhaps TRBD1 (6 bases). The germline V and J ends were trimmed by 3 bases and 3 bases, with 7 bases remaining between them. There are 13 residues in the CDR3. CDR1 is SGHTA, CDR2 FQGNSA, per germline.

The V gene is TRBV11-3, the J gene TRBJ1-2; TRBD1 agrees at 7 bases. CDR1 and CDR2 from the germline V gene are SGHNT and YENEEA. V was clipped by 5 bases and J by 5 bases; unmatched bases: 5. The CDR3 is 13 amino acids. CDR3 in DNA: TGTGCCAGCAGCCCGGGACAGATGTATGGCTACACCTTC. This translates into CASSPGQMYGYTF.

Only a few counts were recorded for this clonotype. V gene TRBV20-1 combines with J gene TRBJ1-1; 9 bases are shared with TRBD1. Germline loops: CDR1 DFQATT, CDR2 SNEGSKA (reference sequence). The CDR3 is 17 residues long. The trim removed 3 bases at V and 1 base at J, leaving 12 bases unmatched. The chain's CDR3 is CSARVYGTGNKNTEAFF. The CDR3 nucleotides are TGCAGTGCTAGGGTTTACGGGACAGGGAATAAGAACACTGAAGCTTTCTTT.

This clonotype turned up a few times. V gene TRBV28 combines with J gene TRBJ1-5, with TRBD1 matching 12 bases. The length of the CDR3 is 17 residues. V lost 3 bases, J lost 5 bases, and 8 bases stayed unmatched. Germline CDR1 reads MDHEN; CDR2 reads SYDVKM. CDR3 in DNA: TGTGCCAGCAGTTTGCTACCCGGGACAGGGGGCGATCAGCCCCAGCATTTT. This translates into CASSLLPGTGGDQPQHF.

This clonotype was seen more than once but under ten times. The J gene is TRBJ1-1, the V gene TRBV9; D gene ambiguous. In germline, CDR1 is SGDLS, CDR2 YYNGEE. Trimming stripped 0 bases from V and 9 bases from J, with 12 bases between. This CDR3 comprises 13 residues. The CDR3 nucleotides are TGTGCCAGCAGCGTAGTGTCAGCCGGGCAAGCTTTCTTT. Translating gives CASSVVSAGQAFF. Supplemented by reference TRBV9 and TRBJ1-1, the full variable domain reads DSGVTQTPKHLITATGQRVTLRCSPRSGDLSVYWYQQSLDQGLQFLIQYYNGEERAKGNILERFSAQQFPDLHSELNLSSLELGDSALYFCASSVVSAGQAFFGQGTRLTVV.

This clonotype was observed a handful of times. The V gene is TRBV21-1, the J gene TRBJ2-6; the table calls TRBD2, which could not be checked here. TRBV21-1 corresponds to a pseudogene. The CDR3 runs 16 residues. The CDR3 sequence: CASSAKRGTGANVLTF. The CDR3 bases are TGTGCCAGCAGCGCCAAGCGGGGTACTGGGGCCAACGTCCTGACTTTC.

This rearrangement joins TRBV6-5 to TRBJ1-3, with TRBD1 matching over 9 bases. This CDR3 is 15 amino acids long. The trim removed 5 bases at V and 3 bases at J, leaving 5 bases unmatched. Germline CDR1 and CDR2: MNHEY and SVGAGI. In nucleotides, the CDR3 is TGTGCCAGCAGTCGCGGGACAGGGAGTGGAAACACCATATATTTT. This translates into CASSRGTGSGNTIYF.

There are a few counts of this clonotype. This chain uses TRBV6-2 or TRBV6-3 with TRBJ2-1; 9 positions agree with TRBD2. Germline V CDR1 and CDR2: MNHEY, SVGEGT. The CDR3 is made up of 15 amino acids. The trim removed 10 bases at V and 4 bases at J, leaving 11 bases unmatched. CDR3 in amino acids: CATSTPTSGYNEQFF. CDR3 DNA sequence: TGTGCCACCAGCACTCCCACTAGCGGGTACAATGAGCAGTTCTTC.

This clonotype has just a few counts. The rearrangement links TRBV7-2 to TRBJ2-1; no reliable D call. Trimming removed 1 base from V and 10 bases from J, with 5 bases in between. CDR1 is SGHTA and CDR2 is FQGNSA in the germline V gene. The CDR3 length is 11 residues. CDR3 sequence: CASSLGPEQFF. The CDR3 DNA sequence: TGTGCCAGCAGCTTAGGCCCGGAGCAGTTCTTC.

This clonotype turned up a few times. The chain employs TRBV28 and TRBJ2-6, with D perhaps matching TRBD1 or TRBD2 (5 bases each). Trimming cost V 1 base and J 0 bases, with 19 bases left between them. Germline-derived CDR1 and CDR2 are MDHEN and SYDVKM. The CDR3 has 20 amino acids. The CDR3 is CASSLYLRTAGSSGANVLTF. The CDR3 DNA sequence: TGTGCCAGCAGTTTATATCTCCGGACGGCAGGGAGCTCTGGGGCCAACGTCCTGACTTTC.

This clonotype was observed a handful of times. The chain combines TRBV7-2 with TRBJ2-4, with D perhaps TRBD2 (6 bases). The ends were cut back, 5 bases at V and 3 bases at J, with 11 bases in the middle. CDR3 length: 14 residues. The germline gives CDR1 SGHTA, CDR2 FQGNSA. CDR3 protein: CASSPRENKNIQYF. CDR3 bases: TGTGCCAGCAGCCCACGGGAGAACAAAAACATTCAGTACTTC.

The table lists this clonotype with a few counts. The chain has TRBV11-1 and TRBJ2-5; 13 nucleotides line up with TRBD2. CDR1 and CDR2 (germline): SGHAT, FQDESV (reference sequence). This CDR3 has 15 residues. V lost 5 bases, J lost 6 bases, and 6 bases stayed unmatched. The CDR3 nucleotides are TGTGCCAGCAGCGGAACACTAGCGGGAGGGCAGACCCAGTACTTC. Protein product: CASSGTLAGGQTQYF.

The chain has TRBV28 and TRBJ2-6, with D tentatively TRBD1 (6 bases). The CDR3 totals 20 residues. Germline CDR1 reads MDHEN; CDR2 reads SYDVKM. V gave up 5 bases and J gave up 0 bases, with 23 bases separating them. The CDR3 DNA follows: TGTGCCAGCAGTACAAACTTCAATACAGGGCCGAGCTCTGGGGCCAACGTCCTGACTTTC. Translating it yields CASSTNFNTGPSSGANVLTF.

This clonotype occurred a few times. The genes are TRBV12-3 or TRBV12-4 and TRBJ2-2; TRBD1 or TRBD2 may be the D gene (6 bases each). The CDR3 length is 17 residues. Deletions cut 1 base from V and 3 bases from J, with 15 bases between. The CDR3 sequence is CASSLVTRGAHTGELFF. The CDR3 region has the DNA TGTGCCAGCAGTTTAGTGACGAGGGGGGCTCACACCGGGGAGCTGTTTTTT.